Shown below are 26 T cell receptor beta chains from a single sample sequenced in a study of beta chain features in type 1 diabetes. No cognate antigen is known for these TCRs. Whole-study results and caveats: Significant though moderate, a shortening of TCRB CDR3s appeared in all four CD4+ subsets of Type 1 diabetes patients.

The authors reverse transcribed all of the isolated RNA, so sequencing captured expressed TCRB transcripts. Repertoires were generated with immunoSEQ multiplex PCR, while TCRdb's copy carries only in-frame clones and drops some. The sample records 150,000 to 190,000 clones, 10% being singletons. Specimen: central memory CD4+ T cells from blood. These receptors were taken from a young man with type 1 diabetes.

This clone has just a few counts. The chain employs TRBV6-1 and TRBJ2-7; 7 nucleotides agree with TRBD1. V was pared by 6 bases and J by 7 bases, with 12 bases of the junction left unmatched. This CDR3 is 14 amino acids long. From germline, CDR1 is MNHNS and CDR2 SASEGT. The chain's CDR3 is CASSSRTGDGEQYF. Here the CDR3 DNA reads TGTGCCAGCAGCTCCCGGACAGGAGACGGGGAGCAGTACTTC.

This clone was counted many times. The rearrangement uses TRBV7-9 and TRBJ2-1; D not resolved. V was pared by 1 base and J by 5 bases, with 3 bases between. Per germline, CDR1 SEHNR and CDR2 FQNEAQ (reference sequence). The CDR3 has 12 residues. CDR3 sequence reads: CASSLVNNEQFF. The DNA of the CDR3 is TGTGCCAGCAGCTTAGTAAACAATGAGCAGTTCTTC.

This clone was observed a few times. This chain links TRBV7-3 with TRBJ1-3, with 8 bases lining up with TRBD1. CDR1 SGHTA and CDR2 FQGTGA come from the germline V gene. V shed 3 bases, J shed 8 bases, and the junction held 6 bases outside the gene matches. This CDR3 spans 14 amino acids. The CDR3 DNA reads TGTGCCAGCAGCTTGACAGGGGTTGCCGACACCATATATTTT. Translation: CASSLTGVADTIYF.

The gene calls are TRBV19 and TRBJ2-3; 7 bases line up with TRBD1. The CDR3 length is 13 residues. V gave up 5 bases and J gave up 4 bases; unmatched junction bases: 3. Germline V lookup: CDR1 LNHDA, CDR2 SQIVND (reference sequence). CDR3 protein: CASSVQGADTQYF. CDR3 sequence (DNA): TGTGCCAGTAGTGTCCAGGGGGCAGATACGCAGTATTTT.

This clone was counted a few times. The J gene is TRBJ1-1, the V gene TRBV7-2; D uncertain. This CDR3 is built from 13 residues. Germline V gene sequence: CDR1 SGHTA, CDR2 FQGNSA. Trimming took off 5 bases at V and 4 bases at J, with 11 bases between the two ends. The CDR3 reads CASSPEGGTEAFF. For the CDR3, the DNA is TGTGCCAGCAGCCCGGAGGGAGGCACTGAAGCTTTCTTT.

The chain combines TRBV14 with TRBJ2-5, with D unclear. The CDR3 contains 17 residues. Germline V lookup: CDR1 SGHDN, CDR2 FVKESK. Trimming took off 1 base at V and 2 bases at J, with 17 bases between the two ends. This CDR3 is CASSQGFSSAGQETQYF. Here the CDR3 DNA reads TGTGCCAGCAGCCAAGGTTTCTCATCCGCAGGACAAGAGACCCAGTACTTC.

This clone was seen a handful of times. This chain uses TRBV4-3 with TRBJ1-4; D is unclear. The CDR3 covers 16 residues. The germline V gene has CDR1 LGHNA and CDR2 YSLEER. With 0 bases removed from V and 0 bases from J, the gap between germline ends came to 8 bases. CDR3 sequence: CASSQDWSATNEKLFF. In DNA, the CDR3 is TGCGCCAGCAGCCAAGATTGGTCAGCAACTAATGAAAAACTGTTTTTT.

The rearrangement links TRBV5-1 to TRBJ2-5, with D unresolved. The germline CDR1 and CDR2 sequences are SGHRS and YFSETQ. Trimming took off 0 bases at V and 1 base at J, with 7 bases between the two ends. This CDR3 has 14 amino acids. The CDR3 sequence: CASSLEYSQETQYF. As DNA, the CDR3 is TGCGCCAGCAGCTTGGAATACAGCCAAGAGACCCAGTACTTC.

The chain links TRBV6-5 to TRBJ2-7, with 11 nucleotides matching TRBD1. The CDR3 runs to 15 residues. Germline V gene sequence: CDR1 MNHEY, CDR2 SVGAGI. V gave up 6 bases and J gave up 0 bases; unmatched junction bases: 4. CDR3 sequence: CASSAGQGGSYEQYF. The CDR3 bases are TGTGCCAGCAGCGCGGGACAGGGGGGCTCCTACGAGCAGTACTTC.

The chain combines TRBV18 with TRBJ1-2; 8 nucleotides match TRBD1. Per germline, CDR1 KGHSH and CDR2 LQKENI. CDR3 size: 14 residues. V was pared by 1 base and J by 6 bases, with 4 bases of the junction left unmatched. Here the CDR3 reads CASSPRGQGDGYTF. CDR3 coding DNA: TGTGCCAGCTCACCACGCGGACAGGGAGATGGCTACACCTTC.

Only a few counts were recorded for this clone. The rearrangement joins TRBV30 to TRBJ2-5; 10 nucleotides match TRBD1. Per germline, CDR1 GTSNPN and CDR2 SVGIG (reference sequence). CDR3 length: 15 residues. V shed 3 bases, J shed 3 bases, and the junction held 7 bases outside the gene matches. The CDR3 bases are TGTGCCTGGAGGGACCGGGACAGGGGTAAAGAGACCCAGTACTTC. Encoded protein: CAWRDRDRGKETQYF.

The chain carries TRBV7-9 and TRBJ2-5; 10 nucleotides agree with TRBD2. This CDR3 comprises 17 residues. The germline CDR1 and CDR2 sequences are SEHNR and FQNEAQ (reference sequence). V was clipped by 5 bases and J by 5 bases; unmatched bases: 14. The CDR3 reads CASSAGLASERGETQYF. CDR3 coding DNA: TGTGCCAGCAGCGCGGGACTAGCGTCAGAGCGGGGCGAGACCCAGTACTTC.

This clone has only a few counts. V usage is TRBV7-2 and J usage is TRBJ2-1; the D is unclear. The CDR3 is 15 amino acids. Germline V gene sequence: CDR1 SGHTA, CDR2 FQGNSA. V gave up 7 bases and J gave up 0 bases, with 13 bases separating them. The CDR3 region has the DNA TGTGCCAGCACCTCCGGTCCAAGCTCCTACAATGAGCAGTTCTTC. This sequence encodes CASTSGPSSYNEQFF.

The chain has TRBV28 and TRBJ1-1; unclear D gene. The CDR3 is 12 residues long. Germline CDR1 is MDHEN and CDR2 is SYDVKM. V shed 7 bases and J shed 0 bases, with 6 bases lying between them. The CDR3: CASTQMNTEAFF. The CDR3 DNA is TGTGCCAGCACGCAGATGAACACTGAAGCTTTCTTT.

A few counts support this clone. The V and J genes are TRBV5-1 and TRBJ2-1; D unclear. V was pared by 0 bases and J by 3 bases, with 4 bases between. Germline-derived CDR1 and CDR2 are SGHRS and YFSETQ. The CDR3 is 13 amino acids. The CDR3 coding sequence is TGCGCCAGCAGCTTGGAGAGCTACAATGAGCAGTTCTTC. This codes for CASSLESYNEQFF. The entire variable domain, with the rest obtained from reference TRBV5-1 and TRBJ2-1, is as follows: KAGVTQTPRYLIKTRGQQVTLSCSPISGHRSVSWYQQTPGQGLQFLFEYFSETQRNKGNFPGRFSGRQFSNSRSEMNVSTLELGDSALYLCASSLESYNEQFFGPGTRLTVL.

The chain uses TRBV5-4 and TRBJ2-3, with 8 bases that match TRBD2. There are 16 residues in the CDR3. Germline CDR1 and CDR2: SGHNT and YYREEE (reference sequence). The J segment lost 1 base and the V segment lost 2 bases, leaving 6 bases of the junction unmatched. CDR3 sequence reads: CASSFVAGGGTDTQYF. In DNA form, the CDR3 reads TGTGCCAGCAGCTTCGTTGCGGGAGGTGGCACAGATACGCAGTATTTT. Together with reference TRBV5-4 and TRBJ2-3, the CDR3 gives the full variable domain: ETGVTQSPTHLIKTRGQQVTLRCSSQSGHNTVSWYQQALGQGPQFIFQYYREEENGRGNFPPRFSGLQFPNYSSELNVNALELDDSALYLCASSFVAGGGTDTQYFGPGTRLTVL.

This clone was counted a few times. This chain joins TRBV25-1 and TRBJ1-2, with TRBD1 identical over 12 bases. This CDR3 is built from 15 residues. The germline CDR1 and CDR2 sequences are MGHDK and SYGVNS. Losses at the gene ends were 3 bases for V and 7 bases for J; bases not matched to a gene: 6. As DNA, the CDR3 is TGTGCCAGCAGTGATTCCGGGACAGGGGGCTTTGGCTACACCTTC. Protein product: CASSDSGTGGFGYTF.

The V and J genes are TRBV19 and TRBJ2-7; D is perhaps TRBD1 (5 bases). The CDR3 consists of 12 residues. Germline loops: CDR1 LNHDA, CDR2 SQIVND (reference sequence). CDR3 nucleotides: TGTGCTACAAGTCAGGGTCCCTACGAGCAGTACTTC. This gives the protein CATSQGPYEQYF.

J is TRBJ2-2 and V is TRBV6-4; D unresolved. CDR3 length: 16 residues. The germline CDR1 and CDR2 sequences are MRHNA and SNTAGT. The V and J ends lost 6 bases and 5 bases respectively, with 19 bases between them. The CDR3 DNA follows: TGTGCCAGCAGAAGGCTTGCCGCGGAGCATACCGGGGAGCTGTTTTTT. Its translation: CASRRLAAEHTGELFF.

This clone was seen repeatedly, ten times or more. Germline and junction disagree at one end, which may indicate a read error. This chain links TRBV7-2 with TRBJ2-1; 7 bases map to TRBD2. This CDR3 comprises 15 residues. CDR1 and CDR2 from the germline V gene are SGHTA and FQGNSA. DNA for the CDR3: TGTGCCAGCAGGTTAGCGGGCTCACCCTACAATGAGCAGTTCTTC. Translating it yields CASRLAGSPYNEQFF.

The V call is TRBV28, the J call TRBJ2-3, with 8 bases aligning to TRBD2. CDR3 length: 15 residues. Germline loops: CDR1 MDHEN, CDR2 SYDVKM. V shed 2 bases, J shed 5 bases, and the junction held 6 bases outside the gene matches. CDR3: CASSLAGRAGDTQYF. CDR3 in DNA: TGTGCCAGCAGTTTAGCCGGGAGGGCGGGAGATACGCAGTATTTT.

The J gene is TRBJ2-5, the V gene TRBV7-9, with 10 bases fitting TRBD1. V lost 1 base and J lost 4; bases outside the gene matches: 6. The CDR3 extends over 16 amino acids. Germline V gene lookup returns CDR1 SEHNR and CDR2 FQNEAQ (reference sequence). The CDR3 DNA reads as TGTGCCAGCAGCTTAGGAGACAGGGGGCTGAGAGAGACCCAGTACTTC. Its protein is CASSLGDRGLRETQYF. The whole variable domain, filled in from reference TRBV7-9 and TRBJ2-5, reads DTGVSQNPRHKITKRGQNVTFRCDPISEHNRLYWYRQTLGQGPEFLTYFQNEAQLEKSRLLSDRFSAERPKGSFSTLEIQRTEQGDSAMYLCASSLGDRGLRETQYFGPGTRLLVL.

This clone was seen a few times. The chain links TRBV7-2 to TRBJ1-1, with TRBD1 matching over 7 bases. The ends lost 5 bases at V and 0 bases at J; junction bases unmatched: 3. The CDR3 has 14 residues. Germline lookup yields CDR1 SGHTA and CDR2 FQGNSA. The CDR3 sequence: CASSRTGVNTEAFF. DNA of the CDR3: TGTGCCAGCAGCCGAACAGGGGTGAACACTGAAGCTTTCTTT.

The chain joins TRBV7-3 to TRBJ2-6, with TRBD1 as a possible D gene (6 bases). V was cut by 5 bases and J by 4 bases, with 12 bases left in between. CDR3 size: 15 residues. CDR1 and CDR2 from the germline V gene are SGHTA and FQGTGA. CDR3 protein: CASSLGTSGANVLTF. The DNA of the CDR3 is TGTGCCAGCAGCCTGGGGACATCCGGGGCCAACGTCCTGACTTTC.

This clone appeared a few times. V and J are TRBV5-4 and TRBJ2-1; 12 bases line up with TRBD2. Per the germline V gene, CDR1 is SGHNT and CDR2 is YYREEE (reference sequence). There are 17 residues in the CDR3. Trimming took 4 bases from V and 1 from J; bases not matched to a gene: 6. CDR3 DNA sequence: TGTGCCAGCAGCGGGACTAGCGGGTCCCTTTCCTACAATGAGCAGTTCTTC. Translating gives CASSGTSGSLSYNEQFF.

The chain links TRBV4-2 to TRBJ1-4, with D possibly TRBD1 on 5 matching bases. Trimming took 1 base from V and 7 from J, leaving 16 bases between them. Germline CDR1 is LGHNA and CDR2 is YNFKEQ. The CDR3 length is 16 residues. CDR3 nucleotide sequence: TGTGCCAGCAGCCAAGTCCAGGCAGGGCTCCTTGAAAAACTGTTTTTT. Its protein is CASSQVQAGLLEKLFF.